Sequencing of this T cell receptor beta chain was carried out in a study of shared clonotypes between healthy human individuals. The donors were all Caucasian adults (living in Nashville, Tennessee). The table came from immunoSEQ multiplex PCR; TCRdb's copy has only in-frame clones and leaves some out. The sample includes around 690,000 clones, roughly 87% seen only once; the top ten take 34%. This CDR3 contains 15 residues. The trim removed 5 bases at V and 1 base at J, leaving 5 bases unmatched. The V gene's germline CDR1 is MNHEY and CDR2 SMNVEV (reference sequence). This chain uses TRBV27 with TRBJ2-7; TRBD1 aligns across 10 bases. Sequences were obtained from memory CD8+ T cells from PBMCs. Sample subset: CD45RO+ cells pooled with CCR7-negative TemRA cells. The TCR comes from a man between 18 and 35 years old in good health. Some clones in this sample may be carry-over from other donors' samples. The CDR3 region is CASSSRQGASYEQYF. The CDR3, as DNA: TGTGCCAGCAGTAGCAGACAGGGGGCGTCCTACGAGCAGTACTTC.